This T cell receptor (beta chain) was obtained from a study of blood T cell repertoires in COVID-19. Study information: The origin of the acute and convalescent COVID-19 samples was the United States, Italy and Spain. PBMCs, B-cell-depleted T cells, or T cells were the source of the cDNA or gDNA that made up the material.

Trimming removed 2 bases at V and 6 bases at J, with 8 bases between. There are 13 residues in the CDR3. Germline CDR1 SGHTA, CDR2 FQGNSA. Per the original methods: Counts of nucleated cells, estimated from reference gene primer amplification, were obtained. The table came from immunoSEQ multiplex PCR; TCRdb's copy has only in-frame clones and leaves some out. V, J and clone size are those of that table, while D and trimming were read from the DNA. The sample has 95,000 to 150,000 clones; about 79% are singletons. The sequencing input was peripheral blood. This receptor was identified in a man in his 70s with acute or convalescent COVID-19. J is TRBJ1-5 and V is TRBV7-2, with D possibly matching TRBD1 (5 bases). The CDR3 loop reads CASSLMGPQPQHF. The CDR3 bases are TGTGCCAGCAGCTTAATGGGGCCTCAGCCCCAGCATTTT.